What follows are 11 T cell receptor beta chains derived from one specimen sequenced in a study of a mutant IDH1 vaccine in newly diagnosed glioma. The assay was immunoSEQ multiplex PCR, and TCRdb's table has in-frame clones only and misses some. The data hold 25,000 to 35,000 clones, with 70% to 90% observed a single time. Time point meaning: baseline, week 1 (first vaccination visit). Treatment meaning: pre-vaccination baseline after standard-of-care therapy. This specimen consisted of PBMCs, obtained from a glioma patient treated with radiotherapy, temozolomide or both. The origin of the receptors is a woman aged 40 to 50 with glioma.

The rearrangement uses TRBV7-6 and TRBJ2-1; 13 bases line up with TRBD2. Per germline, CDR1 SGHVS and CDR2 FNYEAQ. The J segment lost 1 base and the V segment lost 4 bases, leaving 7 bases of the junction unmatched. The CDR3 is 18 amino acids. CDR3 amino acids: CASSSGLAGVSSYNEQFF. CDR3 bases: TGTGCCAGCAGCTCTGGACTAGCGGGAGTATCGTCCTACAATGAGCAGTTCTTC.

This chain links TRBV7-9 with TRBJ1-4; 7 nucleotides line up with TRBD1. After removal of 5 bases from V and 5 bases from J, the junction contained 5 bases not matched to a gene. There are 14 residues in the CDR3. Germline values: CDR1 SEHNR, CDR2 FQNEAQ (reference sequence). The CDR3 DNA reads TGTGCCAGCAGCCCCGGGACAGCAAATGAAAAACTGTTTTTT. This encodes CASSPGTANEKLFF.

The chain employs TRBV2 and TRBJ2-7; possibly TRBD2 for D (5 bases). This CDR3 region has 14 residues. Per germline, CDR1 SNHLY and CDR2 FYNNEI. Deletions cut 6 bases from V and 0 bases from J, with 12 bases between. CDR3 sequence reads: CASSLDSYSYEQYF. The CDR3 nucleotides read TGTGCCAGCAGCCTGGACTCCTACTCCTACGAGCAGTACTTC.

The chain uses TRBV27 and TRBJ2-3, with D unclear. The CDR3 is made up of 13 amino acids. V was shortened by 0 bases and J by 1 base, with 2 bases between the two germline ends. Per the germline V gene, CDR1 is MNHEY and CDR2 is SMNVEV (reference sequence). This chain's CDR3 is CASSLSRTDTQYF. Written as DNA, the CDR3 is TGTGCCAGCAGTTTATCCCGCACAGATACGCAGTATTTT.

The genes are TRBV28 and TRBJ1-4; D gene uncertain. CDR3 length equals 13 residues. The germline V and J ends were trimmed by 7 bases and 8 bases, with 14 bases remaining between them. Germline CDR1 reads MDHEN; CDR2 reads SYDVKM. The CDR3: CASMDRREEKLFF. The CDR3 DNA is TGTGCCAGCATGGATAGGAGGGAGGAAAAACTGTTTTTT.

The chain combines TRBV2 with TRBJ2-7; D is possibly TRBD2 (6 bases). Germline V gene lookup returns CDR1 SNHLY and CDR2 FYNNEI. The CDR3 extends over 14 amino acids. Trimming stripped 0 bases from V and 5 bases from J, with 11 bases between. CDR3 coding DNA: TGTGCCAGCAGTGAAGCCCGGGGCGGGAACGAGCAGTACTTC. This codes for CASSEARGGNEQYF.

The gene calls are TRBV6-5 and TRBJ2-1, with D hard to call. The V end was cut by 6 bases, the J end by 1 base, with 13 bases between. The CDR3 loop spans 15 amino acids. Germline V gene lookup returns CDR1 MNHEY and CDR2 SVGAGI. CDR3 in amino acids: CASSPSFRSYNEQFF. The CDR3 DNA reads TGTGCCAGCAGCCCTAGTTTCCGTTCCTACAATGAGCAGTTCTTC.

The CDR3 DNA follows: TGTGCCATCAGTGAGGGTACATCGTACGAGCAGTACTTC. Encoded protein: CAISEGTSYEQYF. The chain recombines TRBV10-3 with TRBJ2-7; no reliable D call. V lost 2 bases and J 4 bases, leaving 9 bases between the germline ends. The CDR3 has 13 residues. Per germline, CDR1 ENHRY and CDR2 SYGVKD.

V and J are TRBV7-6 and TRBJ2-7; no firm D call. V lost 0 bases, J lost 0 bases, and 18 bases lay in between. The germline CDR1 and CDR2 sequences are SGHVS and FNYEAQ. The CDR3 spans 18 residues. In DNA, the CDR3 is TGTGCCAGCAGCTTAGCCCCCCATAGTGGCCGGAGCTCCTACGAGCAGTACTTC. Residues: CASSLAPHSGRSSYEQYF.

The chain's CDR3 is CASSIFPGSGNTIYF. The CDR3 nucleotides read TGTGCCAGTAGTATCTTTCCGGGCTCTGGAAACACCATATATTTT. The V call is TRBV19, the J call TRBJ1-3, with D unclear. V was shortened by 3 bases and J by 0 bases, with 9 bases between the two germline ends. The CDR3 has 15 residues. From germline, CDR1 is LNHDA and CDR2 SQIVND (reference sequence). The full variable domain, its missing parts supplied by reference TRBV19 and TRBJ1-3, is DGGITQSPKYLFRKEGQNVTLSCEQNLNHDAMYWYRQDPGQGLRLIYYSQIVNDFQKGDIAEGYSVSREKKESFPLTVTSAQKNPTAFYLCASSIFPGSGNTIYFGEGSWLTVV.

The CDR3 protein is CASSLTGIGTGELFF. The CDR3 DNA is TGCGCCAGCAGCTTGACAGGGATCGGCACCGGGGAGCTGTTTTTT. The chain combines TRBV5-1 with TRBJ2-2; tentatively, D is TRBD1 (6 bases). The CDR3 loop spans 15 amino acids. The V and J ends lost 1 base and 4 bases respectively, with 11 bases between them. Germline CDR1 and CDR2: SGHRS and YFSETQ.